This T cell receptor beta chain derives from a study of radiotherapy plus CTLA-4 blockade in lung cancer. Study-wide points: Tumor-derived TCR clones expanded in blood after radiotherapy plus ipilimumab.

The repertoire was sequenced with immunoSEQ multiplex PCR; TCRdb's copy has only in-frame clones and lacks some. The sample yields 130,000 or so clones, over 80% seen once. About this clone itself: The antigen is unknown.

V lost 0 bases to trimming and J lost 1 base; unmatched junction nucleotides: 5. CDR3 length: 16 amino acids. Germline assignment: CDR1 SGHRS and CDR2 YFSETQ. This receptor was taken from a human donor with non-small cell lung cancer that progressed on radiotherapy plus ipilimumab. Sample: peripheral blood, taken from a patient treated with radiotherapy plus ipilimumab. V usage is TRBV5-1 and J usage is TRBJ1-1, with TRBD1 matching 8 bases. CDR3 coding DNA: TGCGCCAGCAGCTTGGGGGGGACAGGCCGGAACACTGAAGCTTTCTTT. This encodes CASSLGGTGRNTEAFF.